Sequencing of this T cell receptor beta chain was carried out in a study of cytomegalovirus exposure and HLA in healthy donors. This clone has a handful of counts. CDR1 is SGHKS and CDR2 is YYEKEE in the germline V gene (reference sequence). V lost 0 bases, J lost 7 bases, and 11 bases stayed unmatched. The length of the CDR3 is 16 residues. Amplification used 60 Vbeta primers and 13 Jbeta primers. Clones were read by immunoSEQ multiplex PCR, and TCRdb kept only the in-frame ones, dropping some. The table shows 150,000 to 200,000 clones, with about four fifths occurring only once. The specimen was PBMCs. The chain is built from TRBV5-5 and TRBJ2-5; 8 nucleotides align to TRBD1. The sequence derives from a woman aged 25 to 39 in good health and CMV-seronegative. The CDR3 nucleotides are TGTGCCAGCAGCTTGGCCAGGCAGGGGGCGAGGGGGACCCAGTACTTC. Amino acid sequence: CASSLARQGARGTQYF.